This T cell receptor (beta chain) was captured by sequencing in a study of T cell responses to AZD1222 COVID-19 vaccine. Points on this clone: Antigen unknown.

Libraries were prepared by immunoSEQ multiplex PCR; TCRdb keeps only in-frame clonotypes and omits some of them. This sample has 87,000 or so clones, with around nine tenths found just once. V lost 3 bases and J 4 bases, leaving 12 bases between the germline ends. Germline V gene lookup returns CDR1 LNHDA and CDR2 SQIVND (reference sequence). This CDR3 has 14 residues. Study-wide results and caveats: Within unmutated variant regions lay the reported targets of nearly half of spike-specific TCRs.

The chain links TRBV19 to TRBJ1-2, with TRBD1 as a possible D gene (5 bases). The clonotype comes from an adult in good health. This specimen was peripheral blood, taken on day 0 of AZD1222 vaccination. In nucleotides, the CDR3 is TGTGCCAGTAGTATGGGGGACGGCCTCTATGGCTACACCTTC. Residues: CASSMGDGLYGYTF. The full variable domain, in which reference TRBV19 and TRBJ1-2 provide the parts outside the CDR3, is DGGITQSPKYLFRKEGQNVTLSCEQNLNHDAMYWYRQDPGQGLRLIYYSQIVNDFQKGDIAEGYSVSREKKESFPLTVTSAQKNPTAFYLCASSMGDGLYGYTFGSGTRLTVV.